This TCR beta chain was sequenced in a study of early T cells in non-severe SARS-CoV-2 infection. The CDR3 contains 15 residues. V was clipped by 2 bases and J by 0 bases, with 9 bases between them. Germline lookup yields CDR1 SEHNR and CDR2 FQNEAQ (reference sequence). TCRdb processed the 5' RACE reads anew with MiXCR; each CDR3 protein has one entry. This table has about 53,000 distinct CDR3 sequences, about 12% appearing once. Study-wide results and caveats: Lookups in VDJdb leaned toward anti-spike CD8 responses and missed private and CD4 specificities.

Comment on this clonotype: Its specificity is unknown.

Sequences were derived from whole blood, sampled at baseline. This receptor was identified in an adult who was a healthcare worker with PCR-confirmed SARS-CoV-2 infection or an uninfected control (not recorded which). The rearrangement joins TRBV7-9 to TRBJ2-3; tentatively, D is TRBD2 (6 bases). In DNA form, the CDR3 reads TGTGCCAGCAGCTTACTGGCGGGGAGCACAGATACGCAGTATTTT. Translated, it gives CASSLLAGSTDTQYF.